Listed here are 27 T cell receptor beta chains from one sample, sequenced in a study of blood T cell repertoires in COVID-19. Some clones are missing from TCRdb's copy, which holds only in-frame ones; the method was immunoSEQ multiplex PCR. Altogether roughly 120,000 clones are present, over 65% being singletons, with the ten largest covering 0.65% to 0.95%. Sequenced: peripheral blood. All receptors derive from a human donor with acute or convalescent COVID-19. The donor label of this sample is uncertain.

The chain combines TRBV6-4 with TRBJ1-3; D unresolved. Germline assignment: CDR1 MRHNA and CDR2 SNTAGT. The CDR3 extends over 14 amino acids. V was cut by 2 bases and J by 0 bases, with 5 bases left in between. The CDR3 DNA is TGTGCCAGCAGTGACCGGGTCTCTGGAAACACCATATATTTT. Protein product: CASSDRVSGNTIYF.

This clone was counted between two and nine times. The chain is built from TRBV9 and TRBJ2-1, with 8 bases fitting TRBD2. This CDR3 region has 15 residues. Germline CDR1 SGDLS, CDR2 YYNGEE. Trimming took 4 bases from V and 2 from J; bases not matched to a gene: 5. CDR3 in amino acids: CASSRTSSAYNEQFF. CDR3 nucleotide sequence: TGTGCCAGCAGCCGGACTAGCAGTGCCTACAATGAGCAGTTCTTC.

This clone was counted a single time. The chain carries TRBV9 and TRBJ1-1; 7 bases agree with TRBD1. The CDR3 sequence is 14 residues long. V was pared by 3 bases and J by 0 bases, with 2 bases of the junction left unmatched. Germline loops: CDR1 SGDLS, CDR2 YYNGEE. The CDR3 loop reads CASSGTGLNTEAFF. CDR3 coding DNA: TGTGCCAGCAGCGGGACAGGTCTGAACACTGAAGCTTTCTTT.

This clone occurred a few times. J is TRBJ2-2 and V is TRBV7-8; the match to TRBD1 covers 11 bases. The CDR3 is 16 residues long. Losses at the gene ends were 2 bases for V and 7 bases for J; bases not matched to a gene: 6. Germline CDR1 reads SGHVS; CDR2 reads FQNEAQ. The CDR3 sequence is CASSLTGTGGIGELFF. CDR3 DNA: TGTGCCAGCAGCTTAACCGGGACAGGGGGAATCGGGGAGCTGTTTTTT.

The rearrangement joins TRBV6-5 to TRBJ1-4; the D is unclear. The germline CDR1 and CDR2 sequences are MNHEY and SVGAGI. The CDR3 sequence is 13 residues long. Trimming took 6 bases from V and 5 from J, leaving 10 bases between them. CDR3 sequence reads: CASSPFYNEKLFF. For the CDR3, the DNA is TGTGCCAGCAGCCCATTCTACAATGAAAAACTGTTTTTT.

The V gene is TRBV7-2, the J gene TRBJ1-3, with TRBD1 as a possible D gene (5 bases). Germline V gene sequence: CDR1 SGHTA, CDR2 FQGNSA. The V end lost 2 bases, the J end lost 4 bases, and 18 bases lay between the germline ends. CDR3 length: 17 amino acids. Here the CDR3 reads CASSLQGTSPLGNTIYF. The CDR3 DNA is TGTGCCAGCAGCTTACAGGGAACTTCGCCGTTGGGAAACACCATATATTTT.

The chain links TRBV6-1 to TRBJ2-3; no firm D call. Trimming shortened V by 1 base and J by 4 bases, and 9 bases separated the two germline ends. The CDR3 extends over 14 amino acids. Germline CDR1 reads MNHNS; CDR2 reads SASEGT. The CDR3 DNA reads as TGTGCCAGCAGTGAAGTGGGCACCCCAGATACGCAGTATTTT. It yields the protein CASSEVGTPDTQYF.

The gene calls are TRBV2 and TRBJ1-2; possibly TRBD1 for D (6 bases). Per the germline V gene, CDR1 is SNHLY and CDR2 is FYNNEI. The V end lost 4 bases, the J end lost 4 bases, and 10 bases lay between the germline ends. CDR3 length: 13 residues. CDR3 in amino acids: CASSVTGVYGYTF. The CDR3 coding sequence is TGTGCCAGCAGTGTGACAGGTGTCTATGGCTACACCTTC.

This chain connects TRBV5-8 to TRBJ1-5; tentative D call: TRBD1 (5 bases). Germline loops: CDR1 SGHTS, CDR2 YDEGEE. The CDR3 sequence is 16 residues long. V was pared by 3 bases and J by 4 bases, with 17 bases between. This chain's CDR3 is CASSSGVAGSNQPQHF. In nucleotides, the CDR3 is TGTGCCAGCAGCTCTGGGGTGGCAGGGTCAAATCAGCCCCAGCATTTT. The whole variable domain, remainder taken from reference TRBV5-8 and TRBJ1-5, is EAGVTQSPTHLIKTRGQQATLRCSPISGHTSVYWYQQALGLGLQFLLWYDEGEERNRGNFPPRFSGRQFPNYSSELNVNALELEDSALYLCASSSGVAGSNQPQHFGDGTRLSIL.

This sequence joins TRBV24-1 and TRBJ1-1; TRBD1 might be the D (6 bases). Germline assignment: CDR1 KGHDR and CDR2 SFDVKD. With 0 bases removed from V and 6 bases from J, the gap between germline ends came to 13 bases. The CDR3 consists of 15 residues. CDR3 coding DNA: TGTGCCACCAGTGATTTGAAGGGGGTTGTCCCTGAAGCTTTCTTT. This gives the protein CATSDLKGVVPEAFF.

V gene TRBV28 combines with J gene TRBJ1-5; 12 bases align to TRBD1. This CDR3 is built from 15 residues. The V gene's germline CDR1 is MDHEN and CDR2 SYDVKM. The V segment lost 8 bases and the J segment 11 bases; nucleotides outside the gene matches: 13. The CDR3 sequence: CASAYGGQGAFAQHF. CDR3 DNA: TGTGCCAGCGCCTATGGGGGACAGGGGGCGTTCGCCCAGCATTTT.

In its sample, this clone was seen a few times. The rearrangement links TRBV24-1 to TRBJ2-6; 7 bases match TRBD2. The CDR3 is 14 amino acids. The germline V gene has CDR1 KGHDR and CDR2 SFDVKD. The J segment lost 3 bases and the V segment lost 9 bases, leaving 4 bases of the junction unmatched. Here the CDR3 DNA reads TGTGCCACCCAAGCGGGGTTTGGGGCCAACGTCCTGACTTTC. Protein: CATQAGFGANVLTF.

The J gene is TRBJ1-2, the V gene TRBV4-1; no clear D. This CDR3 comprises 18 residues. V lost 4 bases to trimming and J lost 0 bases, with 21 bases between them. Germline CDR1 MGHRA, CDR2 YSYEKL. The CDR3 region is CASSPLIGAEATNYGYTF. As DNA, the CDR3 is TGCGCCAGCAGCCCCTTGATAGGAGCGGAGGCCACTAACTATGGCTACACCTTC.

This clone came up a few times. The CDR3 here is CASSKGTGRPAGELQETQYF. Here the CDR3 DNA reads TGTGCCAGCAGCAAAGGGACCGGGAGGCCAGCGGGGGAACTTCAAGAGACCCAGTACTTC. The chain is built from TRBV21-1 and TRBJ2-5; the listed D gene, TRBD2, was not tested against the DNA. TRBV21-1 is a pseudogene segment. There are 20 residues in the CDR3.

The chain couples TRBV11-2 to TRBJ2-5; 13 bases align to TRBD2. This CDR3 has 16 residues. V shed 4 bases and J 4 bases; nucleotides not matched to a gene: 6. The germline V gene encodes CDR1 SGHAT and CDR2 FQNNGV. The CDR3: CASSWGLAGSRETQYF. The CDR3 nucleotides read TGTGCCAGCAGCTGGGGACTAGCGGGATCCAGAGAGACCCAGTACTTC.

This clone has just a few counts. The V gene is TRBV7-9, the J gene TRBJ1-1; weak D call: TRBD1 (5 bases). The V and J ends lost 5 bases and 7 bases respectively, with 23 bases between them. Germline V gene sequence: CDR1 SEHNR, CDR2 FQNEAQ (reference sequence). The CDR3 runs to 16 residues. In DNA form, the CDR3 reads TGTGCCAGCAGCCTACGCGCCCAGGGTGGATCGGGTGAAGCTTTCTTT. This gives the protein CASSLRAQGGSGEAFF.

A few counts support this clone. The chain recombines TRBV5-1 with TRBJ1-1, with D possibly being TRBD1 (6 bases). Trimming pared 4 bases from V and 0 bases from J, leaving 10 bases between. CDR3 length equals 14 residues. The germline gives CDR1 SGHRS, CDR2 YFSETQ. CDR3 nucleotides: TGCGCCAGCAGCGTTGACAGGTTGAACACTGAAGCTTTCTTT. This codes for CASSVDRLNTEAFF.

The chain uses TRBV6-1 and TRBJ2-7, with a weak D call TRBD2 (6 bases). In germline, CDR1 is MNHNS, CDR2 SASEGT. This CDR3 contains 16 residues. Trimming cost V 4 bases and J 2 bases, with 18 bases left between them. The CDR3 here is CASSVIWGDGPYEQYF. Here the CDR3 DNA reads TGTGCCAGCAGTGTCATTTGGGGGGACGGACCCTACGAGCAGTACTTC.

This clone turned up a few times. V gene TRBV14 combines with J gene TRBJ2-1; 8 positions match TRBD2. The J segment lost 1 base and the V segment lost 4 bases, leaving 6 bases of the junction unmatched. CDR1 is SGHDN and CDR2 is FVKESK in the germline V gene. The CDR3 has 16 amino acids. CDR3 sequence reads: CASSPLRGGSYNEQFF. Here the CDR3 DNA reads TGTGCCAGCAGCCCCCTCCGGGGGGGATCCTACAATGAGCAGTTCTTC.

This chain uses TRBV2 with TRBJ1-6, with D uncertain. Germline CDR1 reads SNHLY; CDR2 reads FYNNEI. This CDR3 comprises 15 residues. Deletions cut 3 bases from V and 8 bases from J, with 14 bases between. In DNA form, the CDR3 reads TGTGCCAGCAGTGACCACACCTGGTTGGATTCACCCCTCCACTTT. Amino acids: CASSDHTWLDSPLHF.

The V gene is TRBV2, the J gene TRBJ2-5; no firm D call. The length of the CDR3 is 11 residues. The V end was cut by 8 bases, the J end by 2 bases, with 6 bases between. CDR1 and CDR2 from the germline V gene are SNHLY and FYNNEI. In nucleotides, the CDR3 is TGTGCCAGCCAACTGCAAGAGACCCAGTACTTC. Translated: CASQLQETQYF.

The chain employs TRBV10-3 and TRBJ1-5, with 8 bases lining up with TRBD1. This CDR3 is 16 amino acids long. The V gene's germline CDR1 is ENHRY and CDR2 SYGVKD. Losses at the gene ends were 2 bases for V and 7 bases for J; bases not matched to a gene: 10. The chain's CDR3 is CAISEQGTGTGQPQHF. The CDR3, as DNA: TGTGCCATCAGTGAGCAAGGGACAGGTACCGGGCAGCCCCAGCATTTT.

This chain connects TRBV6-1 to TRBJ1-4, with D unclear. Trimming took 1 base from V and 8 from J, leaving 8 bases between them. The CDR3 length is 13 residues. CDR1 MNHNS and CDR2 SASEGT come from the germline V gene. Here the CDR3 DNA reads TGTGCCAGCAGTGAAGTATCGGGGGAAAAACTGTTTTTT. This codes for CASSEVSGEKLFF.

The genes are TRBV6-5 and TRBJ1-1, with D uncertain. The length of the CDR3 is 13 residues. Germline CDR1 is MNHEY and CDR2 is SVGAGI. Trimming took off 2 bases at V and 1 base at J, with 5 bases between the two ends. The CDR3 region is CASSYHKNTEAFF. The CDR3 DNA reads TGTGCCAGCAGTTACCACAAGAACACTGAAGCTTTCTTT.

This clone appeared a single time. For the CDR3, the DNA is TGTGCCAGCAGTGGCATTATCAGGGGGTCTGGGGCCAACGTCCTGACTTTC. It yields the protein CASSGIIRGSGANVLTF. The chain couples TRBV2 to TRBJ2-6; TRBD1 matches at 7 bases. CDR1 SNHLY and CDR2 FYNNEI come from the germline V gene. The CDR3 spans 17 residues. V shed 4 bases, J shed 1 base, and the junction held 7 bases outside the gene matches. Supplemented by reference TRBV2 and TRBJ2-6, the full variable domain reads EPEVTQTPSHQVTQMGQEVILRCVPISNHLYFYWYRQILGQKVEFLVSFYNNEISEKSEIFDDQFSVERPDGSNFTLKIRSTKLEDSAMYFCASSGIIRGSGANVLTFGAGSRLTVL.

The chain joins TRBV7-2 to TRBJ2-5, with D perhaps TRBD1 (5 bases). Germline V lookup: CDR1 SGHTA, CDR2 FQGNSA. The V end was cut by 7 bases, the J end by 3 bases, with 12 bases between. CDR3 length: 13 residues. The CDR3 here is CASTWGPEETQYF. The DNA of the CDR3 is TGTGCCAGCACCTGGGGCCCAGAAGAGACCCAGTACTTC. Together with reference TRBV7-2 and TRBJ2-5, the CDR3 gives the full variable domain: GAGVSQSPSNKVTEKGKDVELRCDPISGHTALYWYRQSLGQGLEFLIYFQGNSAPDKSGLPSDRFSAERTGGSVSTLTIQRTQQEDSAVYLCASTWGPEETQYFGPGTRLLVL.

The chain employs TRBV2 and TRBJ2-1; the match to TRBD1 covers 8 bases. The CDR3 runs to 13 residues. Trimming at V came to 4 bases and at J to 9 bases, leaving 5 bases not matched to a gene. Germline V gives CDR1 SNHLY, CDR2 FYNNEI. The CDR3 DNA is TGTGCCAGCAGTGTAGGACAGGGTTTTGAGCAGTTCTTC. Translation gives CASSVGQGFEQFF.